This is a list of T cell receptor beta chains from one sample in a study of Tregs in tolerant kidney transplant recipients. Assay: immunoSEQ multiplex PCR; the TCRdb copy retains only in-frame clones and omits some. The sample has hundreds of thousands of clones, around 82% seen once. The material sequenced was CD4+ T cells from blood. The origin of the receptors is a human donor in good health. Both conserved end residues are part of each CDR3. Each record gives: clone size, J gene, V gene, D gene, CDR3 DNA, CDR3 protein. A D gene is named only where the DNA matches it firmly. Some rows mark clone size as missing; the rest say once, few, many or name a class of expanded clone.

clone size: .; J gene: TRBJ2-7; V gene: TRBV5-6; D gene: .; CDR3 DNA: TGTGCCAGCAGCTTGGCTTTAGGGGTCCACGAGCAGTACTTC; CDR3 protein: CASSLALGVHEQYF
clone size: .; J gene: TRBJ2-3; V gene: TRBV7-2; D gene: .; CDR3 DNA: TGTGCCAGCAGCTTAATCCGTCTACGGCCCGATACGCAGTATTTT; CDR3 protein: CASSLIRLRPDTQYF
clone size: .; J gene: TRBJ2-7; V gene: TRBV5-1; D gene: TRBD1; CDR3 DNA: TGCGCCAGCAGCCCCGGGACAGGGGGCTTGCACGAGCAGTACTTC; CDR3 protein: CASSPGTGGLHEQYF
clone size: .; J gene: TRBJ1-5; V gene: TRBV7-9; D gene: TRBD1; CDR3 DNA: TGTGCCAGCAGCGATAGTAGGACAGGGGGGCAGCCCCAGCATTTT; CDR3 protein: CASSDSRTGGQPQHF
clone size: .; J gene: TRBJ1-2; V gene: TRBV19; D gene: .; CDR3 DNA: TGTGCCAGTAGTATATGGCAGGGAGACTATGGCTACACCTTC; CDR3 protein: CASSIWQGDYGYTF
clone size: .; J gene: TRBJ1-4; V gene: TRBV11-2; D gene: .; CDR3 DNA: TGTGCCAGCAGCCCCCTTGACGGGGCAACTAATGAAAAACTGTTTTTT; CDR3 protein: CASSPLDGATNEKLFF
clone size: .; J gene: TRBJ2-2; V gene: TRBV7-9; D gene: .; CDR3 DNA: TGTGCCAGCAGCCCGCAGCAAACCGGGGAGCTGTTTTTT; CDR3 protein: CASSPQQTGELFF
clone size: .; J gene: TRBJ2-5; V gene: TRBV18; D gene: TRBD1; CDR3 DNA: TGTGCCAGCTCGCCCGGGACAGGGGGGAAGACCCAGTACTTC; CDR3 protein: CASSPGTGGKTQYF
clone size: .; J gene: TRBJ2-3; V gene: TRBV19; D gene: .; CDR3 DNA: TGTGCCAGTAATGCGGCCTTAGCAAGGGATACGCAGTATTTT; CDR3 protein: CASNAALARDTQYF
clone size: .; J gene: TRBJ1-2; V gene: TRBV4-3; D gene: .; CDR3 DNA: TGCGCCAGCAGCCAAGACGGGACCCAGTATGGCTACACCTTC; CDR3 protein: CASSQDGTQYGYTF
clone size: .; J gene: TRBJ1-2; V gene: TRBV30; D gene: .; CDR3 DNA: TGTGCCTGGAGACCCTCTGGGAGGAAGTATGGCTACACCTTC; CDR3 protein: CAWRPSGRKYGYTF
clone size: .; J gene: TRBJ2-4; V gene: TRBV5-1; D gene: TRBD2; CDR3 DNA: TGCGCCAGCAGCCCCTGGACTAGCGGGAGAGCCAAAAACATTCAGTACTTC; CDR3 protein: CASSPWTSGRAKNIQYF
clone size: .; J gene: TRBJ1-5; V gene: TRBV5-1; D gene: .; CDR3 DNA: TGCGCCAGCAGCTTGGAGGGAACCAATCAGCCCCAGCATTTT; CDR3 protein: CASSLEGTNQPQHF
clone size: .; J gene: TRBJ1-2; V gene: TRBV9; D gene: TRBD1; CDR3 DNA: TGTGCCGGCAGCGTAGAAACAGGGGCCTCCTATGGCTACACCTTC; CDR3 protein: CAGSVETGASYGYTF
clone size: once; J gene: TRBJ2-3; V gene: TRBV19; D gene: .; CDR3 DNA: TGTGCCATATACCCCCCGGGGTCACCGGCAGATACGCAGTATTTT; CDR3 protein: CAIYPPGSPADTQYF
clone size: .; J gene: TRBJ2-5; V gene: TRBV6-5; D gene: TRBD2; CDR3 DNA: TGTGCCAGTCACCGACTAGCTGGGGAGACCCAGTACTTC; CDR3 protein: CASHRLAGETQYF
clone size: .; J gene: TRBJ1-1; V gene: TRBV2; D gene: .; CDR3 DNA: TGTGCCAGCAGTGGACAGCTGAACACTGAAGCTTTCTTT; CDR3 protein: CASSGQLNTEAFF
clone size: .; J gene: TRBJ2-5; V gene: TRBV6-5; D gene: .; CDR3 DNA: TGTGCCAGCAGTGAAACGGTACAAGAGACCCAGTACTTC; CDR3 protein: CASSETVQETQYF
clone size: few; J gene: TRBJ2-3; V gene: TRBV6-1; D gene: TRBD2; CDR3 DNA: TGTGCCAGCGGGAGGGAGGAACGCACAGATACGCAGTATTTT; CDR3 protein: CASGREERTDTQYF
clone size: .; J gene: TRBJ2-1; V gene: TRBV11-3; D gene: TRBD2; CDR3 DNA: TGTGCCAGCAGCCCTAGGACTAGCGGGACCGCTGAGCAGTTCTTC; CDR3 protein: CASSPRTSGTAEQFF